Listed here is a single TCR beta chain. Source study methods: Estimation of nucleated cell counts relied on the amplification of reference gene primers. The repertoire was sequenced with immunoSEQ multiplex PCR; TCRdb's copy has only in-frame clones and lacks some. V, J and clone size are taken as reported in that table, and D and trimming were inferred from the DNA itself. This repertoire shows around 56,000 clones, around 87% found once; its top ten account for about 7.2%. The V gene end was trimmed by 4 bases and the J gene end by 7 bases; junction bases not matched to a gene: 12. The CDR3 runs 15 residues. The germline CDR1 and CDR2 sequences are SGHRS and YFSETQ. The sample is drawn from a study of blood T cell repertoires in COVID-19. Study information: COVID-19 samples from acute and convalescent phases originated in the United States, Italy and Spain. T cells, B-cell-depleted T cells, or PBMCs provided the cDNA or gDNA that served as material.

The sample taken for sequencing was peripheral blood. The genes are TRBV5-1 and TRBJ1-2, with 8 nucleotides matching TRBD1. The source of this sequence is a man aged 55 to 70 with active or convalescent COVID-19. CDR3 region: CASSPGQGGCGGYTF. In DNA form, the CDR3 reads TGCGCCAGCAGCCCAGGACAGGGTGGATGTGGTGGCTACACCTTC.